Below are 7 T cell receptor beta chains sequenced from a single sample in a study of blood T cell repertoires in COVID-19. Only in-frame clones appear in the TCRdb table, and some are missing; sequencing was by immunoSEQ multiplex PCR. The sample lists around 25,000 clones, around nine tenths seen once, with roughly 2.8% in the top ten. Sequencing used peripheral blood. The receptor set was obtained from a human donor in a cohort sampled during active COVID-19.

This chain links TRBV5-1 with TRBJ2-3; D perhaps matches TRBD2 (5 bases). The CDR3 runs 15 residues. V dropped 3 bases and J dropped 0 bases, with 11 bases sitting between them. CDR1 is SGHRS, CDR2 YFSETQ, per germline. In DNA, the CDR3 is TGCGCCAGCAGCTCTACTAGACCGAGCACAGATACGCAGTATTTT. Its translation: CASSSTRPSTDTQYF.

This chain links TRBV9 with TRBJ2-7, with D possibly being TRBD2 (7 bases). Trimming took 3 bases from V and 6 from J, leaving 13 bases between them. This CDR3 is built from 13 residues. Per the germline V gene, CDR1 is SGDLS and CDR2 is YYNGEE. CDR3 nucleotides: TGTGCCAGCAGCGCGGGACTACAGGGCGAGCAGTACTTC. It encodes CASSAGLQGEQYF.

The genes are TRBV29-1 and TRBJ2-7, with D perhaps TRBD1 (5 bases). CDR1 and CDR2 (germline): SQVTM, ANQGSEA. Trimming shortened V by 4 bases and J by 2 bases, and 9 bases separated the two germline ends. CDR3 length equals 12 residues. The CDR3: CSVVGQTYEQYF. The CDR3 DNA reads TGCAGCGTTGTAGGACAAACCTACGAGCAGTACTTC.

The V call is TRBV10-1, the J call TRBJ2-3, with a tentative D call TRBD1 (6 bases). The CDR3 loop spans 16 amino acids. Germline V gives CDR1 WNHNN, CDR2 SYGVQD (reference sequence). Trimming removed 7 bases from V and 3 bases from J, with 20 bases in between. In nucleotides, the CDR3 is TGCGCCAGCACCGCAAGCCTACAGGGCGGAACAGATACGCAGTATTTT. Translation: CASTASLQGGTDTQYF.

V and J are TRBV19 and TRBJ2-1; a weak D match, TRBD2 (6 bases). This CDR3 comprises 16 residues. V dropped 5 bases and J dropped 6 bases, with 20 bases sitting between them. Germline lookup yields CDR1 LNHDA and CDR2 SQIVND (reference sequence). CDR3 sequence (DNA): TGTGCCAGTAGTGTCAGTAGGGACTGGGAGGCCAATGAGCAGTTCTTC. Residues: CASSVSRDWEANEQFF.

V usage is TRBV11-3 and J usage is TRBJ1-1; D may be TRBD1 (5 bases). Trimming left V 1 base short and J 1 base short, with 7 bases between. The germline V gene encodes CDR1 SGHNT and CDR2 YENEEA. This CDR3 is built from 14 residues. The DNA for the CDR3 is TGTGCCAGCAGCTTAGCAGGGAAGAACACTGAAGCTTTCTTT. Amino acids: CASSLAGKNTEAFF.

This clone was seen only once. The V and J genes are TRBV7-6 and TRBJ2-2, with 9 positions matching TRBD1. The ends lost 5 bases at V and 6 bases at J; junction bases unmatched: 7. CDR3 length: 15 residues. Germline V gene sequence: CDR1 SGHVS, CDR2 FNYEAQ. The chain's CDR3 is CASSPGTGFAGELFF. In nucleotides, the CDR3 is TGTGCCAGCAGCCCCGGGACAGGGTTCGCCGGGGAGCTGTTTTTT.